These 5 T cell receptor beta chains were all obtained from the same sample, sequenced in a study of early T cells in non-severe SARS-CoV-2 infection. TCRdb reanalysed the 5' RACE reads using MiXCR and keeps one entry per CDR3 protein. The data hold fewer than 50,000 distinct CDR3 sequences, with around 6.5% observed a single time. This material consisted of whole blood, taken at baseline. These receptors all stem from an adult who was a healthcare worker with PCR-confirmed SARS-CoV-2 infection or an uninfected control (not recorded which).

Ten or more counts support this clonotype. The J gene is TRBJ2-3, the V gene TRBV9; TRBD2 matches 10 bases. Germline V gene lookup returns CDR1 SGDLS and CDR2 YYNGEE. Trimming cost V 4 bases and J 0 bases; bases outside gene matches: 5. This CDR3 region has 16 residues. The CDR3: CASSSRTSGSTDTQYF. Written as DNA, the CDR3 is TGTGCCAGCAGCTCCCGGACTAGCGGTAGCACAGATACGCAGTATTTT.

This rearrangement joins TRBV2 to TRBJ1-3, with no clear D. Germline V lookup: CDR1 SNHLY, CDR2 FYNNEI. The CDR3 runs 14 residues. The chain's CDR3 is CDPTGLNRGNTIYF. CDR3 nucleotides: TGTGACCCCACGGGGTTGAATCGGGGAAACACCATATATTTT.

There are many counts of this clonotype. The chain joins TRBV16 to TRBJ2-1; the D is unclear. V was shortened by 0 bases and J by 1 base, with 10 bases between the two germline ends. CDR3 length equals 16 residues. CDR1 is KGHSY and CDR2 is FQNENV in the germline V gene. CDR3 sequence (DNA): TGTGCCAGCAGCCAATCAGGCGCTGGGTCCTACAATGAGCAGTTCTTC. Protein: CASSQSGAGSYNEQFF.

In this sample, this clonotype turned up a few times. This chain uses TRBV27 with TRBJ2-5, with TRBD2 identical over 10 bases. The CDR3 extends over 17 amino acids. Germline lookup yields CDR1 MNHEY and CDR2 SMNVEV (reference sequence). V trimming: 4 bases; J trimming: 3 bases; junction bases outside the gene matches: 11. This chain's CDR3 is CASSWFASGGSKETQYF. CDR3 coding DNA: TGTGCCAGCAGTTGGTTTGCTAGCGGGGGCTCCAAAGAGACCCAGTACTTC.

This chain links TRBV28 with TRBJ2-7; possible D gene TRBD2, 5 bases. Germline V lookup: CDR1 MDHEN, CDR2 SYDVKM. Deletions cut 10 bases from V and 3 bases from J, with 13 bases between. The CDR3 loop spans 12 amino acids. The CDR3 reads CATGREFYEQYF. DNA of the CDR3: TGTGCCACAGGACGGGAATTCTACGAGCAGTACTTC.